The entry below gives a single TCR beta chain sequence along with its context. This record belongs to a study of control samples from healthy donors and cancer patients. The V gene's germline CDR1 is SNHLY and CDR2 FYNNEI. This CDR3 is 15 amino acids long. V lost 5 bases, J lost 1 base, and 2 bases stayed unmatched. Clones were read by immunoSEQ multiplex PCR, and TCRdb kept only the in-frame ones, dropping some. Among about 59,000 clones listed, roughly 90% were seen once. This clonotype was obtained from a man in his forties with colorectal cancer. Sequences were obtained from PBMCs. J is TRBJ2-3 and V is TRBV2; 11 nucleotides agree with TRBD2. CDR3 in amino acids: CASSQLAGGTDTQYF. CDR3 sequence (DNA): TGTGCCAGCAGTCAACTAGCGGGGGGCACAGATACGCAGTATTTT.